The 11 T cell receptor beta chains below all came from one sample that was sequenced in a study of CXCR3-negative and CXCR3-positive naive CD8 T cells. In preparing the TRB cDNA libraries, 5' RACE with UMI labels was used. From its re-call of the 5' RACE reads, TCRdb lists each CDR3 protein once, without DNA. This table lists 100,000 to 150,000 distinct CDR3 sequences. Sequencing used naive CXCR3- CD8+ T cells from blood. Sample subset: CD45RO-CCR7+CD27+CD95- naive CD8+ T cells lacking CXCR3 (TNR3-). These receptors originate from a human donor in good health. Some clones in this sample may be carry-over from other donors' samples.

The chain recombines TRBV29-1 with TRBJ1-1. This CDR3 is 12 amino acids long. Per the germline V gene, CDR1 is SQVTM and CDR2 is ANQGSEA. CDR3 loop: CSVHWEGVGAFF.

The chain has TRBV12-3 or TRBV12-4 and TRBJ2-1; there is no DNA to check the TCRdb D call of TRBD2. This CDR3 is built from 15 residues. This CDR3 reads CASSPSGGPGNEQFF.

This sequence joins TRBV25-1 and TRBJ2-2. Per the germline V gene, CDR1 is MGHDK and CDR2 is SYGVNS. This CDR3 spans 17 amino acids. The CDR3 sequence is CASSEYFTLTITGELFF. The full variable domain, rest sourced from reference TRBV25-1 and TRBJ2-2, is EADIYQTPRYLVIGTGKKITLECSQTMGHDKMYWYQQDPGMELHLIHYSYGVNSTEKGDLSSESTVSRIRTEHFPLTLESARPSHTSQYLCASSEYFTLTITGELFFGEGSRLTVL.

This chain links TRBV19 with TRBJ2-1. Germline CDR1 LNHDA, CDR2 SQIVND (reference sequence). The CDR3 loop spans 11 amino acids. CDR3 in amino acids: CASSYYNEQFF.

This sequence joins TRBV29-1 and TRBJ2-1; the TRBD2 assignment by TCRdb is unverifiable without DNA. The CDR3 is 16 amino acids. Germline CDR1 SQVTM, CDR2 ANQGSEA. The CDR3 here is CSVDGTKREPYNEQFF.

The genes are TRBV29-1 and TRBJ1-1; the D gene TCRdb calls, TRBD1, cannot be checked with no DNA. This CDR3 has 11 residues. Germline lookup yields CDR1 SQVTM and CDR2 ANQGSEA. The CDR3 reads CSGQGGYEAFF.

CDR3 amino acids: CATSDFSGQGVYEQYF. The rearrangement uses TRBV24-1 and TRBJ2-7; TCRdb's assignment of TRBD1 cannot be checked, as there is no DNA. The length of the CDR3 is 16 residues. Germline lookup yields CDR1 KGHDR and CDR2 SFDVKD.

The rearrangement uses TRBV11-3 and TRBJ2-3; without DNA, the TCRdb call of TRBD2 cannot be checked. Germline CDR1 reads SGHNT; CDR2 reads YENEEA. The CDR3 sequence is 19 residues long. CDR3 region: CASSAGPGTSGTSTDTQYF.

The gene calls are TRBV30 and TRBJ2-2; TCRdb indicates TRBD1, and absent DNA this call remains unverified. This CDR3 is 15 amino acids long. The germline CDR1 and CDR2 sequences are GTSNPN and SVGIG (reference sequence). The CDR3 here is CAWRQGATNTGELFF.

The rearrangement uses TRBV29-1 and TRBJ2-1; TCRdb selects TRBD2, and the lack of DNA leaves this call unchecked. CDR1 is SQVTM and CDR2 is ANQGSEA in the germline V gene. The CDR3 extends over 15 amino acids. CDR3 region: CSVPATSGGYNEQLF.

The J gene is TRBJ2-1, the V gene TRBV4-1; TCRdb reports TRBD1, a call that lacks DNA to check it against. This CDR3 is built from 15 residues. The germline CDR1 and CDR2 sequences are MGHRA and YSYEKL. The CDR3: CASSQELRDYNEQFF.